What follows are 26 T cell receptor beta chains derived from one specimen sequenced in a study of cytotoxic CD8 clonotypes in ibrutinib-treated CLL. Repertoires were generated with immunoSEQ multiplex PCR, while TCRdb's copy carries only in-frame clones and drops some. The sample lists roughly 180,000 clones, around 70% occurring once. The sample here was PBMCs, taken after 24 months of ibrutinib treatment. Every receptor here comes from a human donor with chronic lymphocytic leukemia.

This chain connects TRBV4-3 to TRBJ1-5, with 8 bases aligning to TRBD1. The CDR3 loop spans 14 amino acids. V dropped 4 bases and J dropped 9; count of bases not matched to a gene: 8. CDR1 and CDR2 (germline): LGHNA, YSLEER. CDR3 loop: CASSRTPGGMPQHF. DNA of the CDR3: TGCGCCAGCAGCCGAACCCCAGGGGGCATGCCCCAGCATTTT.

This sequence joins TRBV27 and TRBJ1-2, with TRBD1 as a possible D gene (5 bases). This CDR3 is 13 amino acids long. The ends were cut back, 7 bases at V and 4 bases at J, with 13 bases in the middle. Germline loops: CDR1 MNHEY, CDR2 SMNVEV (reference sequence). CDR3 sequence (DNA): TGTGCCAGCACTTCCGGGACGGCCTATGGCTACACCTTC. It yields the protein CASTSGTAYGYTF.

The genes are TRBV6-6 and TRBJ1-4; D call uncertain. V lost 0 bases and J lost 8, with 10 bases in between. The CDR3 length is 14 residues. Per the germline V gene, CDR1 is MNHNY and CDR2 is SVGAGI (reference sequence). The DNA of the CDR3 is TGTGCCAGCAGTTACTCGACGGTGACGGAAAAACTGTTTTTT. It codes for CASSYSTVTEKLFF.

This clone showed up just once. The J gene is TRBJ2-5, the V gene TRBV7-2, with a weak D call TRBD2 (5 bases). CDR1 and CDR2 from the germline V gene are SGHTA and FQGNSA. The V end was cut by 1 base, the J end by 5 bases, with 11 bases between. This CDR3 contains 14 residues. The DNA for the CDR3 is TGTGCCAGCAGCTTAGAGCCTAGCCAGGAGACCCAGTACTTC. Its protein product is CASSLEPSQETQYF.

The chain recombines TRBV18 with TRBJ2-5; the match to TRBD2 covers 9 bases. V was pared by 0 bases and J by 2 bases, with 1 base of the junction left unmatched. Germline V gene lookup returns CDR1 KGHSH and CDR2 LQKENI. This CDR3 has 15 amino acids. The CDR3 spells CASSPPLAGQETQYF. The CDR3 DNA is TGTGCCAGCTCACCACCGCTAGCGGGACAAGAGACCCAGTACTTC.

The V gene is TRBV7-8, the J gene TRBJ2-7, with TRBD2 matching over 13 bases. CDR1 is SGHVS, CDR2 FQNEAQ, per germline. The CDR3 is made up of 17 amino acids. V shed 4 bases and J 3 bases; nucleotides not matched to a gene: 9. CDR3 region: CASSYSKGLAGIYEQYF. The CDR3 region has the DNA TGTGCCAGCAGCTATTCGAAGGGACTAGCGGGAATCTACGAGCAGTACTTC.

The chain joins TRBV7-3 to TRBJ2-5; either TRBD1 or TRBD2 may fit D (5 bases each). V lost 2 bases to trimming and J lost 5 bases, with 9 bases between them. This CDR3 region has 13 residues. Germline CDR1 reads SGHTA; CDR2 reads FQGTGA. Written as DNA, the CDR3 is TGTGCCAGCAGCTTATATGGGGGTGAGACCCAGTACTTC. It codes for CASSLYGGETQYF.

The J gene is TRBJ2-1, the V gene TRBV4-1; 7 bases map to TRBD2. The V gene end was trimmed by 0 bases and the J gene end by 2 bases; junction bases not matched to a gene: 10. The CDR3 is made up of 18 amino acids. The germline CDR1 and CDR2 sequences are MGHRA and YSYEKL. CDR3 sequence reads: CASSQDRGLADPYNEQFF. CDR3 DNA: TGCGCCAGCAGCCAAGATCGCGGGCTAGCGGACCCCTACAATGAGCAGTTCTTC.

This clone was detected a few times. The gene calls are TRBV7-3 and TRBJ1-1; 7 bases map to TRBD1. The ends lost 4 bases at V and 11 bases at J; junction bases unmatched: 10. The CDR3 contains 13 residues. CDR1 is SGHTA, CDR2 FQGTGA, per germline. CDR3 sequence: CASSSTTGMEAFF. The DNA for the CDR3 is TGTGCCAGCAGCTCCACGACAGGGATGGAGGCTTTCTTT.

This chain uses TRBV27 with TRBJ1-5; D call uncertain. The CDR3 totals 15 residues. V was clipped by 0 bases and J by 0 bases, with 6 bases between them. Germline V gene data show CDR1 as MNHEY and CDR2 as SMNVEV (reference sequence). The DNA of the CDR3 is TGTGCCAGCAGTTTATCCAGTCATAGCAATCAGCCCCAGCATTTT. Residues: CASSLSSHSNQPQHF.

This clone turned up a few times. This chain uses TRBV19 with TRBJ2-7, with D perhaps matching TRBD1 (5 bases). CDR1 and CDR2 (germline): LNHDA, SQIVND (reference sequence). The ends were cut back, 3 bases at V and 6 bases at J, with 15 bases in the middle. There are 14 residues in the CDR3. Here the CDR3 DNA reads TGTGCCAGTAGTATTAGGGTCAGGGCAGTCGAGCAGTACTTC. Its translation: CASSIRVRAVEQYF.

The chain uses TRBV11-2 and TRBJ2-1; D remains ambiguous. In germline, CDR1 is SGHAT, CDR2 FQNNGV. CDR3 size: 11 residues. The ends were cut back, 5 bases at V and 7 bases at J, with 6 bases in the middle. The CDR3 spells CASSPVNEQFF. The CDR3 DNA sequence: TGTGCCAGCAGCCCGGTAAATGAGCAGTTCTTC. Drawing the rest from reference TRBV11-2 and TRBJ2-1, the complete variable domain is EAGVAQSPRYKIIEKRQSVAFWCNPISGHATLYWYQQILGQGPKLLIQFQNNGVVDDSQLPKDRFSAERLKGVDSTLKIQPAKLEDSAVYLCASSPVNEQFFGPGTRLTVL.

The chain carries TRBV7-8 and TRBJ2-7; D might be TRBD1 (6 bases). CDR3 length: 17 residues. Germline V gene lookup returns CDR1 SGHVS and CDR2 FQNEAQ. V was pared by 1 base and J by 2 bases, with 18 bases between. CDR3 region: CASSLEVTGTLAYEQYF. The DNA of the CDR3 is TGTGCCAGCAGCTTAGAGGTAACCGGGACACTCGCCTACGAGCAGTACTTC. Supplemented by reference TRBV7-8 and TRBJ2-7, the full variable domain reads GAGVSQSPRYKVAKRGQDVALRCDPISGHVSLFWYQQALGQGPEFLTYFQNEAQLDKSGLPSDRFFAERPEGSVSTLKIQRTQQEDSAVYLCASSLEVTGTLAYEQYFGPGTRLTVT.

The chain couples TRBV13 to TRBJ1-4; 10 nucleotides agree with TRBD1. The CDR3 extends over 14 amino acids. Germline values: CDR1 PRHDT, CDR2 FYEKMQ (reference sequence). J was trimmed by 8 bases and V by 6 bases; bases with no gene match: 6. The CDR3 nucleotides are TGTGCCAGCAGTCCCGGGACAGGGGACGAAAAACTGTTTTTT. It is translated as CASSPGTGDEKLFF.

The rearrangement links TRBV6-1 to TRBJ1-5; D unresolved. Germline CDR1 is MNHNS and CDR2 is SASEGT. The ends were cut back, 0 bases at V and 8 bases at J, with 14 bases in the middle. The CDR3 totals 15 residues. The CDR3 DNA reads TGTGCCAGCAGTGAAGCTACCGGCCGGGTGGAGCCCCAGCATTTT. This encodes CASSEATGRVEPQHF.

The gene calls are TRBV7-3 and TRBJ2-7, with 11 bases fitting TRBD2. The germline V gene encodes CDR1 SGHTA and CDR2 FQGTGA. Unmatched junction bases numbered 6, after V lost 4 bases and J lost 10 bases. This CDR3 is 13 amino acids long. The CDR3 DNA reads as TGTGCCAGCAGCTCCACTAGCGGGAGTTCTCAGTACTTC. Amino acid sequence: CASSSTSGSSQYF.

The chain recombines TRBV11-2 with TRBJ2-3, with TRBD2 identical over 13 bases. This CDR3 is 19 amino acids long. The germline V gene has CDR1 SGHAT and CDR2 FQNNGV. With V trimmed by 3 bases and J by 0 bases, 9 bases remained unmatched. CDR3 sequence (DNA): TGTGCCAGCAGCTTGCAGGGGACTAGCGGGACCTTAAGCACAGATACGCAGTATTTT. Protein: CASSLQGTSGTLSTDTQYF.

V gene TRBV27 combines with J gene TRBJ2-7, with D possibly TRBD1 on 7 matching bases. The germline V gene encodes CDR1 MNHEY and CDR2 SMNVEV (reference sequence). The germline V and J ends were trimmed by 4 bases and 4 bases, with 8 bases remaining between them. This CDR3 is 12 amino acids long. In DNA, the CDR3 is TGTGCCAGCAGTTCAGGGGGGTACGAGCAGTACTTC. Protein: CASSSGGYEQYF.

This chain links TRBV14 with TRBJ2-1; D is undetermined. Trimming pared 1 base from V and 2 bases from J, leaving 12 bases between. Germline values: CDR1 SGHDN, CDR2 FVKESK. This CDR3 contains 16 residues. The CDR3 loop is CASSQALTPTYNEQFF. CDR3 DNA sequence: TGTGCCAGCAGCCAAGCTCTTACCCCAACCTACAATGAGCAGTTCTTC.

This clone was counted once. This rearrangement joins TRBV7-6 to TRBJ1-3; D is possibly TRBD1 (6 bases). The CDR3 extends over 14 amino acids. Trimming removed 6 bases at V and 4 bases at J, with 13 bases between. CDR1 SGHVS and CDR2 FNYEAQ come from the germline V gene. CDR3: CASSTGYIGNTIYF. The DNA of the CDR3 is TGTGCCAGCAGTACAGGGTACATCGGAAACACCATATATTTT.

V and J are TRBV30 and TRBJ2-1, with TRBD2 as a possible D gene (5 bases). Germline V gives CDR1 GTSNPN, CDR2 SVGIG (reference sequence). V dropped 2 bases and J dropped 5 bases, with 16 bases sitting between them. The CDR3 totals 15 residues. CDR3 in amino acids: CAWSPTGSSHNEQFF. In nucleotides, the CDR3 is TGTGCCTGGAGTCCCACGGGGAGTAGTCACAATGAGCAGTTCTTC.

The V gene is TRBV27, the J gene TRBJ2-7; D is possibly TRBD2 (6 bases). CDR3 size: 15 residues. Looked up from germline, CDR1 is MNHEY and CDR2 is SMNVEV (reference sequence). The germline V and J ends were trimmed by 2 bases and 0 bases, with 11 bases remaining between them. The CDR3 region has the DNA TGTGCCAGCAGTTTAAGAGCGGGTCCCTCCTACGAGCAGTACTTC. Residues: CASSLRAGPSYEQYF.

The V and J genes are TRBV6-5 and TRBJ1-6; the D is unclear. Germline V CDR1 and CDR2: MNHEY, SVGAGI. V gave up 6 bases and J gave up 8 bases, with 11 bases separating them. The CDR3 spans 13 residues. The CDR3 DNA reads as TGTGCCAGCAGCCCTACCAACCATTCACCCCTCCACTTT. The encoded protein is CASSPTNHSPLHF.

The chain uses TRBV5-4 and TRBJ2-1; TRBD1 matches at 7 bases. CDR3 size: 16 residues. Looked up from germline, CDR1 is SGHNT and CDR2 is YYREEE (reference sequence). Trimming at V came to 5 bases and at J to 7 bases, leaving 15 bases not matched to a gene. This CDR3 is CASSWDSLRAWNEQFF. Here the CDR3 DNA reads TGTGCCAGCAGTTGGGACAGCCTTAGGGCCTGGAATGAGCAGTTCTTC.

The V call is TRBV5-6, the J call TRBJ1-2; D possibly corresponds to TRBD1 (6 bases). V gave up 1 base and J gave up 8 bases, with 24 bases separating them. Germline CDR1 SGHDT, CDR2 YYEEEE. This CDR3 has 17 residues. In DNA, the CDR3 is TGTGCCAGCAGCTTGTTGTGGGGGGCCTCGGAGAGGGAAGGCTACACCTTC. This sequence encodes CASSLLWGASEREGYTF. Full variable domain (outside the CDR3, taken from reference TRBV5-6 and TRBJ1-2): DAGVTQSPTHLIKTRGQQVTLRCSPKSGHDTVSWYQQALGQGPQFIFQYYEEEERQRGNFPDRFSGHQFPNYSSELNVNALLLGDSALYLCASSLLWGASEREGYTFGSGTRLTVV.

The chain links TRBV13 to TRBJ2-7, with a tentative D call TRBD2 (5 bases). The germline V and J ends were trimmed by 0 bases and 0 bases, with 12 bases remaining between them. The CDR3 has 16 residues. Germline V gene data show CDR1 as PRHDT and CDR2 as FYEKMQ (reference sequence). In DNA, the CDR3 is TGTGCCAGCAGCTTAGGCTATAGCGCCACCTCCTACGAGCAGTACTTC. This encodes CASSLGYSATSYEQYF.